This TCR beta chain was sequenced in a study of cytomegalovirus exposure and HLA in healthy donors. The PCR ran on 60 Vbeta and 13 Jbeta primers. The data were produced by immunoSEQ multiplex PCR, yet TCRdb's version contains in-frame clones alone and is incomplete. The sample records around 100,000 clones, approximately 70% being singletons. Trimming removed 1 base at V and 0 bases at J, with 22 bases between. The CDR3 is made up of 19 amino acids. Germline V gene data show CDR1 as SGHRS and CDR2 as YFSETQ. For this clone: Other nucleotide sequences from this sample produce the same CDR3.

Sequenced input: PBMCs. The sequence derives from a woman in her 30s in good health and CMV-seronegative. This rearrangement joins TRBV5-1 to TRBJ1-1; D unresolved. Written as DNA, the CDR3 is TGCGCCAGCAGCTTGAAAGTGTCTACGGCGAGACAATTGAACACTGAAGCTTTCTTT. This gives the protein CASSLKVSTARQLNTEAFF.